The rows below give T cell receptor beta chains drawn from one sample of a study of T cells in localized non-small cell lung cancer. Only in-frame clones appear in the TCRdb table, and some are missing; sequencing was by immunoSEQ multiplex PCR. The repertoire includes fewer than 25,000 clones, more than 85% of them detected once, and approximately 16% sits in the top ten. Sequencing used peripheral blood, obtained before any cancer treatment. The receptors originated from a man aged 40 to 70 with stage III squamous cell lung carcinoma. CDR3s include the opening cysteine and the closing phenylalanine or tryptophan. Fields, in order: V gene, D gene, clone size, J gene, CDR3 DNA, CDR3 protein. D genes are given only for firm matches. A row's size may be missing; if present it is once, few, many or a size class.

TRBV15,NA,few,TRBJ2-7,TGTGCCACCAGCTCCGGCGAAATAGCCGAATTGGAGCAGTACTTC,CATSSGEIAELEQYF
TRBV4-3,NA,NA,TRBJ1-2,TGCGCCAGCAGCCAAGAGTGGCAGGGGTTGTACTATGGCTACACCTTC,CASSQEWQGLYYGYTF
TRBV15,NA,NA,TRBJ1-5,TGTGCCACCAGCCCCCCCGCTGAGCGGCAGCCCCAGCATTTT,CATSPPAERQPQHF
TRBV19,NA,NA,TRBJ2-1,TGTGCCAGTAGTATGGGAACTAGTAGCAATGAGCAGTTCTTC,CASSMGTSSNEQFF
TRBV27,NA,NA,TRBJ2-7,TGTGCCAGCAGTTGGGCTAGTGGGTATTACGAGCAGTACTTC,CASSWASGYYEQYF
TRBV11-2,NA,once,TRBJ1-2,TGTGCCAGCAGCCCAGAGGGGGGGTTCTATGGCTACACCTTC,CASSPEGGFYGYTF
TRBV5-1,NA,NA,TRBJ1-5,TGCGCCAGCAGCCCAACAGGGACCCTGAATCAGCCCCAGCATTTT,CASSPTGTLNQPQHF
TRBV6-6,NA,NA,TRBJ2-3,TGTGCCAGCAGTCCGAGCACAGATACGCAGTATTTT,CASSPSTDTQYF
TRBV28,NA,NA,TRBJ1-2,TGTGCCAGCAGTTCGGGGGGCGACTATGGCTACACCTTC,CASSSGGDYGYTF
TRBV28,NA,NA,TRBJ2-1,TGTGCCAGCAGTTCCCGGGGGGCAGCGACATACAATGAGCAGTTCTTC,CASSSRGAATYNEQFF
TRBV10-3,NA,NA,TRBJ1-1,TGTGCCATCAGTGATGGACAGAACACTGAAGCTTTCTTT,CAISDGQNTEAFF
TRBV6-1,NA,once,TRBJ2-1,TGTGCCAGCAGGGTCCCGACTCTTAGGGACAATGAGCAGTTCTTC,CASRVPTLRDNEQFF
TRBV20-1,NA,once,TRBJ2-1,TGCAGTGCTAACCTCGCGCAGGAGCAGTTCTTC,CSANLAQEQFF
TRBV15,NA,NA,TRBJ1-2,TGTGCCACCAGCAGTCTCAAGGACTATGGCTACACCTTC,CATSSLKDYGYTF
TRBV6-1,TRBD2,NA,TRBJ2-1,TGTGCCAGCAGTGAAACAGCGGGGGGGTACAATGAGCAGTTCTTC,CASSETAGGYNEQFF
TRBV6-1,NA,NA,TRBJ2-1,TGTGCCAGCAGTCCACAGGAGAATGAGCAGTTCTTC,CASSPQENEQFF
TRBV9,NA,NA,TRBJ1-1,TGTGCCAGCAGCCCGCCAACGGTAGACACTGAAGCTTTCTTT,CASSPPTVDTEAFF
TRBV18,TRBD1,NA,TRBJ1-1,TGTGCCAGCTCATCACAGGGGGCGAACACTGAAGCTTTCTTT,CASSSQGANTEAFF
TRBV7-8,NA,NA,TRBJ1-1,TGTGCCAGCAGCTTTGGGGGGGCGGGGGCTTTCTTT,CASSFGGAGAFF
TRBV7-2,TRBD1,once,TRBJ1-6,TGTGCCAGCAGCTTAGCGGCAGGGGGTTATTCACCCCTCCACTTT,CASSLAAGGYSPLHF
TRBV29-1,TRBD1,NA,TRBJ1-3,TGCAGCGTTTGGGACAGCGTTGGAAACACCATATATTTT,CSVWDSVGNTIYF
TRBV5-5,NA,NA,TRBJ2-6,TGTGCCAGCAGCTTAGGCTCCTCCTCTGGGGCCAACGTCCTGACTTTC,CASSLGSSSGANVLTF
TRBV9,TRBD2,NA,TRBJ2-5,TGTGCCAGCAGCCGCTCGGGGGGCCAAGAGACCCAGTACTTC,CASSRSGGQETQYF
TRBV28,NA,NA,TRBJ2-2,TGTGCCAGCAGTGAACCGGGACAAAACACCGGGGAGCTGTTTTTT,CASSEPGQNTGELFF
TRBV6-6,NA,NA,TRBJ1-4,TGTGCCAGCAGTTACTCGAGGGTCGGTGAAAAACTGTTTTTT,CASSYSRVGEKLFF
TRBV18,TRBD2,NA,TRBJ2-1,TGTGCCAGCTCACCACTAGCGGGGAGCTCCTACAATGAGCAGTTCTTC,CASSPLAGSSYNEQFF
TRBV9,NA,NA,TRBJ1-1,TGTGCCAGCAGCGTAGCCAGGGATAGTGAAGCTTTCTTT,CASSVARDSEAFF
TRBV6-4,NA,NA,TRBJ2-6,TGTGCCAGCAGCCTGCAGGCGGGGGCCAACGTCCTGACTTTC,CASSLQAGANVLTF
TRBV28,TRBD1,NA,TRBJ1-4,TGTGCCAGCAGTCGCCCTGGACAGGGTGGTGAAAAACTGTTTTTT,CASSRPGQGGEKLFF
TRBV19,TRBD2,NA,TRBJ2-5,TGTGCCAGTAGCCAATCGACTAGCGGGGGTGAAAAGACCCAGTACTTC,CASSQSTSGGEKTQYF
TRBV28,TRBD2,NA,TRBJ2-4,TGTGCCAGCAGTTCGGGACTAGCGGGAGTCAAAAACATTCAGTACTTC,CASSSGLAGVKNIQYF
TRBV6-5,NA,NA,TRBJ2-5,TGTGCCAGCTCAGGGTCAGGGACGGAGACCCAGTACTTC,CASSGSGTETQYF
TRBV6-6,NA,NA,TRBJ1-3,TGTGCCAGCAGTTACAGCCCCACCTCTGGAAACACCATATATTTT,CASSYSPTSGNTIYF
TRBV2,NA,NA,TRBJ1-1,TGTGCCAGCAGTGATCACCCGAACACTGAAGCTTTCTTT,CASSDHPNTEAFF
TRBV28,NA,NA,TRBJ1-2,TGTGCCAGCAGTTCGTTGTATGGCTACACCTTC,CASSSLYGYTF
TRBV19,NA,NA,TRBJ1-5,TGTGCCAGTAGCGCCAGGATTCAGCCCCAGCATTTT,CASSARIQPQHF
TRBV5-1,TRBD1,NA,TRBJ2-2,TGCGCCAGCAGCATCGGACAGGGTAGCACCGGGGAGCTGTTTTTT,CASSIGQGSTGELFF
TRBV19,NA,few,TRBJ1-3,TGTGCCAGTAGCCGACAGGTTTTGGACACCATATATTTT,CASSRQVLDTIYF
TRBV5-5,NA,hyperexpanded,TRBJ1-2,TGTGCCAGCAGCTTAGACGCCCCGAGGGGCTACACCTTC,CASSLDAPRGYTF
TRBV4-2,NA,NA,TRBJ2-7,TGTGCCAGCAGCGTGCGGGACGCTGACTACGAGCAGTACTTC,CASSVRDADYEQYF
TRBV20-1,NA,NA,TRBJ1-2,TGCACCGCGGGACGGTTCTATGGCTACACCTTC,CTAGRFYGYTF
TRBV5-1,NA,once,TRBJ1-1,TGCGCCAGCAGCTTGGGACAGGCGACGAACACTGAAGCTTTCTTT,CASSLGQATNTEAFF
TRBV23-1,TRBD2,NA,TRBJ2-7,TGCGCCAGCACTCCTCGCCGAGGGGAGGGATACGAGCAGTACTTC,CASTPRRGEGYEQYF
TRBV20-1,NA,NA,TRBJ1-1,TGCAGTCCCCCGGGATCTGAAGCTTTCTTT,CSPPGSEAFF
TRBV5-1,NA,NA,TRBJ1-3,TGCGCCAGCAGCTCAGGGGATTCTGGAAACACCATATATTTT,CASSSGDSGNTIYF
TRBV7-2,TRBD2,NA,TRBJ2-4,TGTGCCAGCAGTTCGACTAGCGGGGGGGCAAAAAACATTCAGTACTTC,CASSSTSGGAKNIQYF
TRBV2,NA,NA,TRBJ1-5,TGTGCCAGCAGTGAGATGGATAGCAATCAGCCCCAGCATTTT,CASSEMDSNQPQHF
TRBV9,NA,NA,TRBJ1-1,TGTGCCAGCAGCGTAGGAGGGGTGACCAGGAGGGCTGAAGCTTTCTTT,CASSVGGVTRRAEAFF
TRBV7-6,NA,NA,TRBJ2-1,TGTGCCAGCAGCTTAGGAGGTAACTACAATGAGCAGTTCTTC,CASSLGGNYNEQFF
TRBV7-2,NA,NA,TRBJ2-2,TGTGCCAGTAGCCGGGACCGCGGGTTCGGGGAGCTGTTTTTT,CASSRDRGFGELFF
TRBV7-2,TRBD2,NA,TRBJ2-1,TGTGCCAGCAGCTTAAGCCTAGCGGAGTTGGGCTATGAGCAGTTCTTC,CASSLSLAELGYEQFF
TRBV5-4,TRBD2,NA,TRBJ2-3,TGTGCCAGCAGCCTAGACGGCGGGAGGGGTGGCACAGATACGCAGTATTTT,CASSLDGGRGGTDTQYF
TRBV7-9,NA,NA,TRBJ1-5,TGTGCCAGCAGCTTAGAGGGTCAGCCCCAGCATTTT,CASSLEGQPQHF
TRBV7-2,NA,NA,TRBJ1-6,TGTGCCAGCAGCCTCCAAAATAATTCACCCCTCCACTTT,CASSLQNNSPLHF